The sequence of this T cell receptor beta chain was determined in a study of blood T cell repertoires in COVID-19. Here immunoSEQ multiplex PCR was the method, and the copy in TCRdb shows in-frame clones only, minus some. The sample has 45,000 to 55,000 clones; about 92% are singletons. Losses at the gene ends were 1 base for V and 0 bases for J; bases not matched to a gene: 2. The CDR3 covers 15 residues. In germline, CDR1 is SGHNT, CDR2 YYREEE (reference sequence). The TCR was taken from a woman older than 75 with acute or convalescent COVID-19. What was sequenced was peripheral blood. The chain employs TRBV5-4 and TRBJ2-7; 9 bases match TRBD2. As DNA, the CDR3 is TGTGCCAGCAGCTTGAAGCGGGGGGCCTCCTACGAGCAGTACGTC. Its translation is CASSLKRGASYEQYV.